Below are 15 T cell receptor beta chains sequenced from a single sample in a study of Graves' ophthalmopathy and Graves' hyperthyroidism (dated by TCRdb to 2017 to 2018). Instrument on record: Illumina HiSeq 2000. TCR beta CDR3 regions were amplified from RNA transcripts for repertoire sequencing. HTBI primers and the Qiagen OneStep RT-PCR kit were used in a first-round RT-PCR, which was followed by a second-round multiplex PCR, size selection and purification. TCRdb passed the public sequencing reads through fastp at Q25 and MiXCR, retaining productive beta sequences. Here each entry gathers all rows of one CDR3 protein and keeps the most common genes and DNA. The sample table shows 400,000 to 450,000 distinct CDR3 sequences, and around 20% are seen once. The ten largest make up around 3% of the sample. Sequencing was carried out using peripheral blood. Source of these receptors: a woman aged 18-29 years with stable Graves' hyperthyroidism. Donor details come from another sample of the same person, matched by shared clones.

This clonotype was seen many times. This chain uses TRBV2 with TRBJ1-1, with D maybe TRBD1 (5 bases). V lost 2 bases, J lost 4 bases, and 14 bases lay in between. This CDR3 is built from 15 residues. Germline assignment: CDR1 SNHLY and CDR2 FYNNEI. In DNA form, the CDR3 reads TGTGCCAGCAGTGAAAGGGGACCGTCAGTCACTGAAGCTTTCTTT. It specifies CASSERGPSVTEAFF.

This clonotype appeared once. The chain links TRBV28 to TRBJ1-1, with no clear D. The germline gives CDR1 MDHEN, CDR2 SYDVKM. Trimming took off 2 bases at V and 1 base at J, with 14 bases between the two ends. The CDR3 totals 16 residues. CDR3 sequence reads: CASSLLVAGSNTEAFF. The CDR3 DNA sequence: TGTGCCAGCAGTTTACTAGTCGCGGGATCGAACACTGAAGCTTTCTTT. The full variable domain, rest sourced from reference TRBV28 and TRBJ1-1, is DVKVTQSSRYLVKRTGEKVFLECVQDMDHENMFWYRQDPGLGLRLIYFSYDVKMKEKGDIPEGYSVSREKKERFSLILESASTNQTSMYLCASSLLVAGSNTEAFFGQGTRLTVV.

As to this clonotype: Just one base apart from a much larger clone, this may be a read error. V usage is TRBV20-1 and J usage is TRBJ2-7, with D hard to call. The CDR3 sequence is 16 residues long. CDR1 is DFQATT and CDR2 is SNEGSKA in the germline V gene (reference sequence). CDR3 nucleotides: TGCAGTGCTAGAGATCCACCTGGGCAGTACGTCTACGAGCAGGACTTC. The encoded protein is CSARDPPGQYVYEQDF.

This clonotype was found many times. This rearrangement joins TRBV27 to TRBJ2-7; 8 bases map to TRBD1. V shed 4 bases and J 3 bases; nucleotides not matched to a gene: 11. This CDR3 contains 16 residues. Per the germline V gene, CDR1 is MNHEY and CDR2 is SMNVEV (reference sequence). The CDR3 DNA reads TGTGCCAGCAGTTCCTACCGGGACAGGAGTTTCTACGAGCAGTACTTC. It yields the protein CASSSYRDRSFYEQYF.

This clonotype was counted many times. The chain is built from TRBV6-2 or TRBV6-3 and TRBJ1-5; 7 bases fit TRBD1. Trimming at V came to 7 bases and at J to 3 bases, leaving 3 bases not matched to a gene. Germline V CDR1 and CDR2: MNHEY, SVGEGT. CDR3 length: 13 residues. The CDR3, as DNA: TGTGCCAGCACCGACAGGGTCAATCAGCCCCAGCATTTT. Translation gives CASTDRVNQPQHF.

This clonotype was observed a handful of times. This CDR3 is CASSEAQTSGGPHDYEQYF. Written as DNA, the CDR3 is TGTGCCAGCAGTGAAGCGCAAACTAGCGGGGGGCCCCACGACTACGAGCAGTACTTC. V and J are TRBV6-1 and TRBJ2-7; 12 nucleotides align to TRBD2. The ends lost 0 bases at V and 3 bases at J; junction bases unmatched: 12. The CDR3 contains 19 residues. Per the germline V gene, CDR1 is MNHNS and CDR2 is SASEGT.

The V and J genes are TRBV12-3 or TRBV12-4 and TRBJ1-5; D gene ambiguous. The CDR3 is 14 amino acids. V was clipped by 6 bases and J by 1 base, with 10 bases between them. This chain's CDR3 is CASRFHPSNQPQHF. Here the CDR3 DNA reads TGTGCCAGCAGGTTTCACCCGAGCAATCAGCCCCAGCATTTT.

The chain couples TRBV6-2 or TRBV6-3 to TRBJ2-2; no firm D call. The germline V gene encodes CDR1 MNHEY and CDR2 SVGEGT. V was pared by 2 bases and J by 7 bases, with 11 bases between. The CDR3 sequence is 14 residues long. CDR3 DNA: TGTGCCAGCAGTTACGTCGCCGCCGGCGGGGAGCTGTTTTTT. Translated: CASSYVAAGGELFF.

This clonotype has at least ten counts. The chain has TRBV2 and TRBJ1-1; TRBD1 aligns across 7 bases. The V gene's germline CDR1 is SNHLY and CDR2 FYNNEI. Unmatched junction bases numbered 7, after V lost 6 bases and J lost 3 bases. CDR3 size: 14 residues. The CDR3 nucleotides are TGTGCCAGCAGGACACAGGGGTTGGACACTGAAGCTTTCTTT. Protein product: CASRTQGLDTEAFF.

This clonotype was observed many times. CDR3 in DNA: TGTGCCAGCAGTTTTGACAGGGAGGCCAAAAACATTCAGTACTTC. Its translation is CASSFDREAKNIQYF. The V call is TRBV28, the J call TRBJ2-4; 7 positions agree with TRBD1. Germline values: CDR1 MDHEN, CDR2 SYDVKM. The CDR3 runs to 15 residues. V was clipped by 3 bases and J by 1 base; unmatched bases: 3. Variable domain in full (rest from reference TRBV28 and TRBJ2-4): DVKVTQSSRYLVKRTGEKVFLECVQDMDHENMFWYRQDPGLGLRLIYFSYDVKMKEKGDIPEGYSVSREKKERFSLILESASTNQTSMYLCASSFDREAKNIQYFGAGTRLSVL.

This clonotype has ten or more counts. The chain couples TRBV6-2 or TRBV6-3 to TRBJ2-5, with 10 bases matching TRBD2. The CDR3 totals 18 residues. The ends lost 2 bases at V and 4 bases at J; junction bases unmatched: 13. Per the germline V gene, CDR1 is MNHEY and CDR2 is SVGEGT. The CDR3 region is CASSYRLMLAGGGETQYF. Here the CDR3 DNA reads TGTGCCAGCAGTTACCGTTTGATGTTAGCGGGAGGTGGAGAGACCCAGTACTTC.

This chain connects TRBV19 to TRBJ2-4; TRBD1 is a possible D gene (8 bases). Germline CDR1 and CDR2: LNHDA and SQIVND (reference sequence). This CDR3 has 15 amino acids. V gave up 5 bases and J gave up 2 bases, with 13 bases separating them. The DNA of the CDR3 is TGTGCCAGTAGTGCACAGGGGGGGTCCAAAAACATTCAGTACTTC. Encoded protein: CASSAQGGSKNIQYF.

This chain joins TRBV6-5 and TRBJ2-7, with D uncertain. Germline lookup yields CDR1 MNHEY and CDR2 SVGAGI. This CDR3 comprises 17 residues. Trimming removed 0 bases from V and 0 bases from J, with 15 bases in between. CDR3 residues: CASSYSVGSLGSYEQYF. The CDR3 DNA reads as TGTGCCAGCAGTTACTCGGTGGGAAGCCTAGGCTCCTACGAGCAGTACTTC.

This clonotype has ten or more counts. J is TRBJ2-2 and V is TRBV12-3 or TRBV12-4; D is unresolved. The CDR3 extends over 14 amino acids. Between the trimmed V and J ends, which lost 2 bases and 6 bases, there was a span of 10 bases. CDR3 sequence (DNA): TGTGCCAGCAGTTTAAACGTAGCTCCCGGGGAGCTGTTTTTT. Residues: CASSLNVAPGELFF.

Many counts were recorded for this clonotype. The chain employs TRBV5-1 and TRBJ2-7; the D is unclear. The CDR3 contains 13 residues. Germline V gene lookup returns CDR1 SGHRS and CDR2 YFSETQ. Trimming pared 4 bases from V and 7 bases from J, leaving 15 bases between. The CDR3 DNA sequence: TGCGCCAGCAGCGAGGCCCTCGTAGGGGAGCAGTACTTC. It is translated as CASSEALVGEQYF. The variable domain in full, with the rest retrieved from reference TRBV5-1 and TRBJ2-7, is KAGVTQTPRYLIKTRGQQVTLSCSPISGHRSVSWYQQTPGQGLQFLFEYFSETQRNKGNFPGRFSGRQFSNSRSEMNVSTLELGDSALYLCASSEALVGEQYFGPGTRLTVT.